The 3 T cell receptor beta chains below come from one sample, sequenced in a study of T cell responses to AZD1222 COVID-19 vaccine (dated by TCRdb to 2020 to 2022). The time point label, read with the paper, signifies: baseline before first vaccination. Libraries were built with the immunoSEQ multiplex PCR assay. In its TCRdb copy, this immuneACCESS table keeps in-frame sequences only and misses some clones. Where compared with another copy, unresolved V genes explain less than half of these, and the others have no known cause. Across this sample there are about 140,000 clones, with 80% to 95% seen only once. Around 2.3% of the sample comes from the top ten. Sequencing used peripheral blood, obtained on day 0 of AZD1222 vaccination. The receptors come from an adult in good health.

The chain couples TRBV10-3 to TRBJ1-5; possible D gene TRBD1, 6 bases. The CDR3 is 15 residues long. Germline V lookup: CDR1 ENHRY, CDR2 SYGVKD. V lost 4 bases and J lost 0, with 10 bases in between. The CDR3 reads CAISGTAVSNQPQHF. DNA of the CDR3: TGTGCCATCAGTGGGACAGCCGTTAGCAATCAGCCCCAGCATTTT.

J is TRBJ2-3 and V is TRBV3-1 (or the pseudogene TRBV3-2); possibly TRBD2 for D (6 bases). The CDR3 is 13 amino acids. The germline CDR1 and CDR2 sequences are LGHDT and YNNKEL (reference sequence). Between the trimmed V and J ends, which lost 4 bases and 7 bases, there was a span of 12 bases. CDR3 bases: TGTGCCAGCAGCCCGACTAGTTCAAATACGCAGTATTTT. Amino acid sequence: CASSPTSSNTQYF.

This chain connects TRBV7-8 to TRBJ2-7; 10 nucleotides match TRBD2. CDR3 length equals 16 residues. Per the germline V gene, CDR1 is SGHVS and CDR2 is FQNEAQ. J gave up 0 bases and V 1 base, and 3 bases lay outside the gene matches. This chain's CDR3 is CASSLEASGSSYEQYF. The CDR3 DNA reads as TGTGCCAGCAGCTTAGAGGCTAGCGGGAGCTCCTACGAGCAGTACTTC.